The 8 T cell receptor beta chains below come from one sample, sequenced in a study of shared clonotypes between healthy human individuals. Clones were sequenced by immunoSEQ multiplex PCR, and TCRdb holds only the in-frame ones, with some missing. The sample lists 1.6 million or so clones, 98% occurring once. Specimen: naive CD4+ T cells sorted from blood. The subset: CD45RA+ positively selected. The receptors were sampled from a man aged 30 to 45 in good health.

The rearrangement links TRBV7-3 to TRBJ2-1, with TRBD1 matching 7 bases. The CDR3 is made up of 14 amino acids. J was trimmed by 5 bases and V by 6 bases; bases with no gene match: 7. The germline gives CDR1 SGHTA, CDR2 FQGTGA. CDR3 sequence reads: CASSPTGTDNEQFF. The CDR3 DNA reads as TGTGCCAGCAGTCCAACCGGGACAGACAATGAGCAGTTCTTC.

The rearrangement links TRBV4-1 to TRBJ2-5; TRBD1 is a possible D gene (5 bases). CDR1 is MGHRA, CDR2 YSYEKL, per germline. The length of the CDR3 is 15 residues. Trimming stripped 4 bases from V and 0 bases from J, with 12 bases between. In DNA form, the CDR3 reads TGCGCCAGCAGCCCCCTGGGCAGGGACCAAGAGACCCAGTACTTC. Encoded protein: CASSPLGRDQETQYF.

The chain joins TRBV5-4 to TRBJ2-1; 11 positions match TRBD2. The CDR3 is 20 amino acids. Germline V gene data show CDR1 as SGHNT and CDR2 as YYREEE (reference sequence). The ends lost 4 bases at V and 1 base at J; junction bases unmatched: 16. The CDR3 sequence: CASSGQAVGTSGRSYNEQFF. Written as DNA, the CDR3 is TGTGCCAGCAGCGGCCAAGCGGTGGGTACTAGCGGGAGATCCTACAATGAGCAGTTCTTC.

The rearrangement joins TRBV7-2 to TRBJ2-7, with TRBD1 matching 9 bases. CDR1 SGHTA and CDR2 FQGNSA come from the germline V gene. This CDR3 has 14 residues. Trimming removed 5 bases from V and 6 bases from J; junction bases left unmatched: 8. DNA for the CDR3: TGTGCCAGCAGCAGAGGGACAGGGCCCGCCGAGCAGTACTTC. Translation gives CASSRGTGPAEQYF.

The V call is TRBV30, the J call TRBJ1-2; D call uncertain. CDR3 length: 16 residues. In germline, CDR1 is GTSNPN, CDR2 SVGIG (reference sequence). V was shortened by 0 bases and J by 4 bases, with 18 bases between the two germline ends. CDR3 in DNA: TGTGCCTGGAGTGTACATGCCCCCGGGCCTCCCTATGGCTACACCTTC. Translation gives CAWSVHAPGPPYGYTF.

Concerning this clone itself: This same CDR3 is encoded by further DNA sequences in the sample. The CDR3 nucleotides read TGTGCCAGCAGCGTAGCAGCGATGAACACTGAAGCTTTCTTT. Translation gives CASSVAAMNTEAFF. The chain uses TRBV9 and TRBJ1-1; D is uncertain. With 0 bases removed from V and 0 bases from J, the gap between germline ends came to 6 bases. CDR1 is SGDLS and CDR2 is YYNGEE in the germline V gene. The length of the CDR3 is 14 residues.

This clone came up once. Here the CDR3 reads CASRSQGNQPQHF. The CDR3 DNA follows: TGTGCCAGCAGGTCTCAGGGAAATCAGCCCCAGCATTTT. This chain joins TRBV28 and TRBJ1-5, with TRBD1 as a possible D gene (5 bases). The CDR3 is made up of 13 amino acids. V gave up 6 bases and J gave up 4 bases, with 10 bases separating them. Germline CDR1 and CDR2: MDHEN and SYDVKM.

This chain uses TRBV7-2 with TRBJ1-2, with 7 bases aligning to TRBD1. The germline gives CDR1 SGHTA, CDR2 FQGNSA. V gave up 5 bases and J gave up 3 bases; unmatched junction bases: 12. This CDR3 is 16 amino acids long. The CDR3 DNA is TGTGCCAGCAGCCACCCCAGGGGGAAAGGAGACTATGGCTACACCTTC. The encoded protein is CASSHPRGKGDYGYTF.